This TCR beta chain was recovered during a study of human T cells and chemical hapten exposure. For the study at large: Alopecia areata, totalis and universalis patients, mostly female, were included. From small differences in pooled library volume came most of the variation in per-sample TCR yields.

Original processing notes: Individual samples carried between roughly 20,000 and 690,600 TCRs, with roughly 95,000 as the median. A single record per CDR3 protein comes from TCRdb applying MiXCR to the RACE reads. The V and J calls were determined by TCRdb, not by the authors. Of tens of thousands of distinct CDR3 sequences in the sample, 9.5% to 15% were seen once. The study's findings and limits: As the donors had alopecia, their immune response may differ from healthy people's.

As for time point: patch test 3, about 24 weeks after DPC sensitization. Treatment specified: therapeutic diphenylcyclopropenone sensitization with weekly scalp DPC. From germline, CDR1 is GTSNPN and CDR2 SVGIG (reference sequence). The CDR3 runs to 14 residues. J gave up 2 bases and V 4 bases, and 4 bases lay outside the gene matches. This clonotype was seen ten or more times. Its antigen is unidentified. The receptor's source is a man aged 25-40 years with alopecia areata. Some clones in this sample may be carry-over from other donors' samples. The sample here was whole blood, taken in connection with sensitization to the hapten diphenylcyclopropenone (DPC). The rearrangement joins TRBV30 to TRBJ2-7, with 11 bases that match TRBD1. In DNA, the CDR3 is TGTGCCTGGAATCAGGACAGGGGGCCCTACGAGCAGTACTTC. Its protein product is CAWNQDRGPYEQYF. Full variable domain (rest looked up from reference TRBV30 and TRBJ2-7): SQTIHQWPATLVQPVGSPLSLECTVEGTSNPNLYWYRQAAGRGLQLLFYSVGIGQISSEVPQNLSASRPQDRQFILSSKKLLLSDSGFYLCAWNQDRGPYEQYFGPGTRLTVT.